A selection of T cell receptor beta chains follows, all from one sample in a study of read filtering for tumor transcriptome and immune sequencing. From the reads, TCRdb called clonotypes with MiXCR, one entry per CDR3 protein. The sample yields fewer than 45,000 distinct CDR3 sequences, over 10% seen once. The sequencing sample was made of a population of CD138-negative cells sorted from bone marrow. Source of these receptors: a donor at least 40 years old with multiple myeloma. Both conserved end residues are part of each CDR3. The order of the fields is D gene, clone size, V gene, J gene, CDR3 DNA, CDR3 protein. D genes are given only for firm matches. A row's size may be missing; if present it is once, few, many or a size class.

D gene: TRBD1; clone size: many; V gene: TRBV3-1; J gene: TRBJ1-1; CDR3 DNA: TGTGCCAGCAGCCCCCCAGGGGGGGAGACTGAAGCTTTCTTT; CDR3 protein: CASSPPGGETEAFF
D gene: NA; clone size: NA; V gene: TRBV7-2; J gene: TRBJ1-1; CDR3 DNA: TGTGCCAGCAGTGGGGGACTCCTCATGAACACTGAAGCTTTCTTT; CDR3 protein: CASSGGLLMNTEAFF
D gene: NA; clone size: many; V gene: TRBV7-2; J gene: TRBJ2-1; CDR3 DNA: TGTGCCAGCAGCTGGCCCGGGGGAGGCTCCTACAATGAGCAGTTCTTC; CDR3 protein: CASSWPGGGSYNEQFF
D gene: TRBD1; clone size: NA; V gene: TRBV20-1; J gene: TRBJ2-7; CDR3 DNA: TGCAGTGCTAGAGTAAGGACAGGAGTCAACGAGCAGTACTTC; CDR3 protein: CSARVRTGVNEQYF
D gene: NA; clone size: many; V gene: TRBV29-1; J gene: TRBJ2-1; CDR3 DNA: TGCAGCGTTGTAGCGGTTTCCTACAATGAGCAGTTCTTC; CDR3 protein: CSVVAVSYNEQFF
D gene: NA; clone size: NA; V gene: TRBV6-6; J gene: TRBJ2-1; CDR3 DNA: TGTGCCAGCAGTTGGAGCCCCTTCCCAGATGAGCAGTTCTTC; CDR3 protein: CASSWSPFPDEQFF
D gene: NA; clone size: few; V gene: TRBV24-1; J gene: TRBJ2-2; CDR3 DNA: TGTGCCACCAGTGATTTTGGGACAAGGAACACCGGGGAGCTGTTTTTT; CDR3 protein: CATSDFGTRNTGELFF
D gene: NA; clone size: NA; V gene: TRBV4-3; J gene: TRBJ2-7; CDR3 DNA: TGCGCCAGCAGCCAAGAGGCAGGGGTAATGTACTTC; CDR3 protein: CASSQEAGVMYF
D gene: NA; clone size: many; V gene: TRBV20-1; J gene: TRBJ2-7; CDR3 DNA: TGCAGTGGGAAAGTAGGTGGGAGTAGGGTCTACGAGCAGTACTTC; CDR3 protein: CSGKVGGSRVYEQYF
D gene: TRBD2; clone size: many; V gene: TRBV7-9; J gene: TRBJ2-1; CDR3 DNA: TGTGCCAGTCGACCGGGACTAGCGGGAGGGAGCTCCCACAATGAGCAGTTCTTC; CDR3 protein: CASRPGLAGGSSHNEQFF
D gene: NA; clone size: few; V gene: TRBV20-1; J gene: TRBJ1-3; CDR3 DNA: TGCAGTGCTAGGGGGAACTCTGGAAACACCATATATTTT; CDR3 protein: CSARGNSGNTIYF
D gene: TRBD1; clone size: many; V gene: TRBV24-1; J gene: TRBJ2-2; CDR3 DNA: TGTGCCACCAGCCCACAGGGGATCACCGGGGAGCTGTTTTTT; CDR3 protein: CATSPQGITGELFF
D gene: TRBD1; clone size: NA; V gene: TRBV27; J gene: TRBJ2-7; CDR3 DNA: TGTGCCAGCAGTTCGCCTCGACAGGGGGCCTACGAGCAGTACTTC; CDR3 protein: CASSSPRQGAYEQYF
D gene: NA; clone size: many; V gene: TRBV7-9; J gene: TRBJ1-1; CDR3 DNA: TGTGCCAGCAGTTTTGGTTCCACTGAAGCTTTCTTT; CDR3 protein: CASSFGSTEAFF
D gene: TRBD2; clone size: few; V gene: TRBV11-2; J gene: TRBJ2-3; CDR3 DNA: TGTGCCAGCAGCACTATTCGCGGGAGAGGAGCAGATACGCAGTATTTT; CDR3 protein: CASSTIRGRGADTQYF
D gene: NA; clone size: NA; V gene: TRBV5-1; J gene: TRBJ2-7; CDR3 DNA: TGCGCCAGCAGCACTGGACTTTTCTACGAGCAGTACTTC; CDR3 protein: CASSTGLFYEQYF
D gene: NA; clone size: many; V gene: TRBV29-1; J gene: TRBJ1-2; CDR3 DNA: TGCAGCGTTGAAAACATACTCAACTATGGCTACACCTTC; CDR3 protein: CSVENILNYGYTF
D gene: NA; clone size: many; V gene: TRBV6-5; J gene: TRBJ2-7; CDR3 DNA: TGTGCCAGCAGTCAGGGTTTGGGGGACGAGCAGTACTTC; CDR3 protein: CASSQGLGDEQYF
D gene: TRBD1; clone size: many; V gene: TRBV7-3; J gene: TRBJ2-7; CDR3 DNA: TGTGCCAGCAGCTCCGCCGGGACAGGTTACGAGCAGTACTTC; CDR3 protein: CASSSAGTGYEQYF
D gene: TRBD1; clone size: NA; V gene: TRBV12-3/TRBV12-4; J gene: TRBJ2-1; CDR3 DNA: TGTGCCAGCACTCCCCAGGGGGCCTCCAACAATGAGCAGTTCTTC; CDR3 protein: CASTPQGASNNEQFF
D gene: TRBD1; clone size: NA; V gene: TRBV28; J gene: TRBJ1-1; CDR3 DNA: TGTGCCAGCAGACCACAGGGGGCGTTGGACACTGAAGCTTTCTTT; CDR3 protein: CASRPQGALDTEAFF
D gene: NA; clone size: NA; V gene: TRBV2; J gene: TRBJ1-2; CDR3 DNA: TGTGCCAGCAGTGACGCTGGGCAGGGAAGGCCTGTAAACTATGGCTACACCTTC; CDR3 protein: CASSDAGQGRPVNYGYTF
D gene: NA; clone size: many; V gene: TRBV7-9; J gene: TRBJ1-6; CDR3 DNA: TGTGCCAGCCTCGGCCCAAGTCAGTCACCCCTCCACTTT; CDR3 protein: CASLGPSQSPLHF
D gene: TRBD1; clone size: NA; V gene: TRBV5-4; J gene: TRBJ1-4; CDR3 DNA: TGTGCCAGCTCGACAGGGGGCCGGGAAAAACTGTTTTTT; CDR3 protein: CASSTGGREKLFF
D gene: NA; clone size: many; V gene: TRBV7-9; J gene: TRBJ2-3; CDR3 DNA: TGTGCCAGCAGCTTAGACGTAGGGCCGCCCGGTACGCAGTATTTT; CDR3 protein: CASSLDVGPPGTQYF
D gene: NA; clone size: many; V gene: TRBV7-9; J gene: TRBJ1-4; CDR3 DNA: TGTGCCAGCAGCTCAGCAGGGGCGTTTGAAAAACTGTTTTTT; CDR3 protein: CASSSAGAFEKLFF
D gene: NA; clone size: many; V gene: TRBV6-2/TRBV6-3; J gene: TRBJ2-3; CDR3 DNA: TGTGCCAGCAGATATGAGCCTCTTGGAGATACGCAGTATTTT; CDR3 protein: CASRYEPLGDTQYF
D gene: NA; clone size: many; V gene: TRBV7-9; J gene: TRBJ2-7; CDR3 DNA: TGTGCCAGCAGACGCCGGGACGGCAACTCCTACGAGCAGTACTTC; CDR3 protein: CASRRRDGNSYEQYF
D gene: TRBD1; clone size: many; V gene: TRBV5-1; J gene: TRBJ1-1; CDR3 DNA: TGCGCCAGCAGCCGGACAGGGGGGAACACTGAAGCTTTCTTT; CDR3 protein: CASSRTGGNTEAFF
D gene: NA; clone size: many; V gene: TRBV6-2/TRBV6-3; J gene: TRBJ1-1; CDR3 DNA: TGTGCCAGCAGTTACGAGACAGGCTCGAGGATGAACACTGAAGCTTTCTTT; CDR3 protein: CASSYETGSRMNTEAFF
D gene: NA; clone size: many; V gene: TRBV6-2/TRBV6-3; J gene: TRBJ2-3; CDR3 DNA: TGTGCCAGCGCTACGACAGCTAGCACAGATACGCAGTATTTT; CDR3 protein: CASATTASTDTQYF
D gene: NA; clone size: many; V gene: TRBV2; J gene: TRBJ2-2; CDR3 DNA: TGTGCCAGCCGGTATTTCGCCGGGGAGCTGTTTTTT; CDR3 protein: CASRYFAGELFF
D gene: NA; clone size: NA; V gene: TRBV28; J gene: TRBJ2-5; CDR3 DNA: TGTGCCAGCAGTTCATCCACGATCACAGGGGGACTAGGAGAGACCCAGTACTTC; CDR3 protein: CASSSSTITGGLGETQYF
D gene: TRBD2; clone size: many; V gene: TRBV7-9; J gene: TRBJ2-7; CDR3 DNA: TGTGCCAGCAGCAACCGGAGTAGCGGGAGTTTCTACGAGCAGTACTTC; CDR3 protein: CASSNRSSGSFYEQYF
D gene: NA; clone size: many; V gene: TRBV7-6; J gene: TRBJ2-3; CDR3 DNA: TGTGCCAGCAGCTTAGTACAGGACACAGATACGCAGTATTTT; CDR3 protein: CASSLVQDTDTQYF
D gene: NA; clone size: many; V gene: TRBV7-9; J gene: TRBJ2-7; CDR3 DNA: TGTGCCAGCAGCTTAAATGTCCAGATATACGAGCAGTACTTC; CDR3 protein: CASSLNVQIYEQYF
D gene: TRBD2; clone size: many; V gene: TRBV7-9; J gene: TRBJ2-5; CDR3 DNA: TGTGCCAGCAGTTTAGCGGGAGTGGAGACCCAGTACTTC; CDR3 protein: CASSLAGVETQYF
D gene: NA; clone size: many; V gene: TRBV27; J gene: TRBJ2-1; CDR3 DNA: TGTGCCAGCAGTTTAAAAGGGCATGAGCAGTTCTTC; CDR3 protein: CASSLKGHEQFF
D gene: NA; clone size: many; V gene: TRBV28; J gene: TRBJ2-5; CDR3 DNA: TGTGCCAGCAGGGAAGAGACCCAGTACTTC; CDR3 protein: CASREETQYF
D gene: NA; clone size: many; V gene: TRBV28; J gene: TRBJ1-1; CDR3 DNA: TGTGCCACCCGAGTGAACACTGAAGCTTTCTTT; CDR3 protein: CATRVNTEAFF
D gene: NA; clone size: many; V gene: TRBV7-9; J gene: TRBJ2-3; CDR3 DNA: TGTGCCAGCAGCTTTGACGTGTCATTCACAGATACGCAGTATTTT; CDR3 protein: CASSFDVSFTDTQYF